These T cell receptor beta chains were read from a single sample in a study of neurological immune-mediated disorders. MiXCR, applied by TCRdb to the 5' RACE reads, yields one record per CDR3 protein. The sample records over 55,000 distinct CDR3 sequences, more than 8.5% being singletons. The sample consisted of PBMCs. The receptors stem from a man aged 25-45 years in good health. Each CDR3 is given with its conserved first and last residue. D genes are given only for firm matches. Clone size is shown for a subset of rows, as once, few, many or a class of expanded clone.

TRBV12-3/TRBV12-4	TRBD1	TRBJ2-7	many	TGTGCCAGCAGTGATGGGACAGGGTACCACGAGCAGTACTTC	CASSDGTGYHEQYF
TRBV28	-	TRBJ2-2	many	TGTGCCAGCAGTTTATGGGGATCCGGGGAGCTGTTTTTT	CASSLWGSGELFF
TRBV3-1	-	TRBJ2-2	many	TGTGCCAGCAGCTACGTCGGGGGGCCCTTCACCGGGGAGCTGTTTTTT	CASSYVGGPFTGELFF
TRBV29-1	TRBD2	TRBJ2-7	many	TGCAGCGTTGCGGGGGGGGAAACCTACGAGCAGTACTTC	CSVAGGETYEQYF
TRBV24-1	TRBD1	TRBJ2-5	many	TGTGCCACCAGTGACCAAGGGACAGGGGGAGAGACCCAGTACTTC	CATSDQGTGGETQYF
TRBV7-9	-	TRBJ2-3	many	TGTGCCAGCCCAGCACGAGATGGGCAGTATTTT	CASPARDGQYF
TRBV28	-	TRBJ1-5	-	TGTGCCAGCAGTTCGGGGCCTCAGCCCCAGCATTTT	CASSSGPQPQHF
TRBV6-4	-	TRBJ2-6	many	TGTGCCAGCAGTGAGCTAGGCGCGGGAGGGGCCAACGTCCTGACTTTC	CASSELGAGGANVLTF
TRBV28	-	TRBJ2-3	many	TGTGCCAGCATACCGCCCACGGGATTGGGCACAGATACGCAGTATTTT	CASIPPTGLGTDTQYF
TRBV12-3/TRBV12-4	TRBD1	TRBJ1-1	many	TGTGCCAGCAGCTTGGGGACAGGAGGGTCCACTGAAGCTTTCTTT	CASSLGTGGSTEAFF
TRBV28	-	TRBJ1-2	many	TGTGCCAGCAGTTCCGAGGGAGGGGGAGTCTATGGCTACACCTTC	CASSSEGGGVYGYTF
TRBV14	TRBD2	TRBJ2-1	many	TGTGCCAGCAGCCCCAGGACTAGCCCCTCGGGTGAGCAGTTCTTC	CASSPRTSPSGEQFF
TRBV5-1	-	TRBJ2-6	many	TGCGCCAGCAGCTCGGGACCACCACTCAACGTCCTGACTTTC	CASSSGPPLNVLTF
TRBV5-1	TRBD2	TRBJ2-1	many	TGCGCCAGCAGCTTGTTCGCGGGAGCTTACAATGAGCAGTTCTTC	CASSLFAGAYNEQFF
TRBV10-1	TRBD2	TRBJ2-1	few	TGCGCCAGCAGTGAGATGGCTAGCGGGAGTAGCTACAATGAGCAGTTCTTC	CASSEMASGSSYNEQFF
TRBV28	TRBD2	TRBJ2-7	-	TGTGCCAGCTTCTCCTTTCTCTCCTCGGCGGGAGGTCAGGCCTACGAGCAGTACTTC	CASFSFLSSAGGQAYEQYF
TRBV28	-	TRBJ1-5	-	TGTGCCAGCAGACCTAAAAGGGGCTACAACAATCAGCCCCAGCATTTT	CASRPKRGYNNQPQHF
TRBV24-1	-	TRBJ2-5	many	TGTGCCACCAGTGAGCCCAGGGGGGGTTGGGAGACCCAGTACTTC	CATSEPRGGWETQYF
TRBV10-3	TRBD1	TRBJ2-7	many	TGTGCCATCAGTGTGGGACAGGGTAACTACGAGCAGTACTTC	CAISVGQGNYEQYF
TRBV7-2	TRBD2	TRBJ2-5	many	TGTGCCAGCAGTACCCGACTAGCGGGAGGGATGGGTGGAGAGACCCAGTACTTC	CASSTRLAGGMGGETQYF
TRBV7-3	-	TRBJ2-3	many	TGTGCCAGCAGCTTATTTGAGTGGGATACGCAGTATTTT	CASSLFEWDTQYF
TRBV28	-	TRBJ1-4	many	TGTGCCAGCAGCCCAGTCCCCAGGCATGAAAAACTGTTTTTT	CASSPVPRHEKLFF
TRBV13	-	TRBJ2-5	many	TGTGCCAGCAGCTTGGGTGATGTAGCGGACAAGGGGGAGACCCAGTACTTC	CASSLGDVADKGETQYF
TRBV29-1	-	TRBJ2-7	many	TGCAGCGTTGAATTCGGGGGGCACGGCGAGCAGTACTTC	CSVEFGGHGEQYF
TRBV6-6	TRBD2	TRBJ2-2	many	TGTGCCAGCAGGCCTTTCCTACGGCGGGAGAATAACGCCGGGGAGCTGTTTTTT	CASRPFLRRENNAGELFF
TRBV4-1	-	TRBJ1-4	many	TGCGCCAGCAGCCAAGTTGGAAGGGAAGGGGAAAAACTGTTTTTT	CASSQVGREGEKLFF
TRBV29-1	TRBD1	TRBJ1-2	many	TGCAGCGCCACACAGGGGGTCAACTATGGCTACACCTTC	CSATQGVNYGYTF